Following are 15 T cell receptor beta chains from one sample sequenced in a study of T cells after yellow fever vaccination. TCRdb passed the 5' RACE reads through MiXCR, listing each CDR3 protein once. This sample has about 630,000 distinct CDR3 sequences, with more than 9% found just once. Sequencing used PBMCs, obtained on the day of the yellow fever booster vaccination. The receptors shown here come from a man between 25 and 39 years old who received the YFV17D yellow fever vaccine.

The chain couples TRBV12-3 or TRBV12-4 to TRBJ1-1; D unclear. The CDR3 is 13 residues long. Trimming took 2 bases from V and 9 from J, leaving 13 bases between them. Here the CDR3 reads CASSLSGLTKAFF. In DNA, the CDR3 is TGTGCCAGCAGTTTATCAGGCTTGACTAAAGCTTTCTTT.

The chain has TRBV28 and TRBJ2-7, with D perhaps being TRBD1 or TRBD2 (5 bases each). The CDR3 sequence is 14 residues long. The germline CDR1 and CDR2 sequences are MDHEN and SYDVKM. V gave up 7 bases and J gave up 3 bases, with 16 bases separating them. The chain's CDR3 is CASMEWGTSYEQYF. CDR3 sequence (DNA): TGTGCCAGCATGGAATGGGGGACGAGCTACGAGCAGTACTTC.

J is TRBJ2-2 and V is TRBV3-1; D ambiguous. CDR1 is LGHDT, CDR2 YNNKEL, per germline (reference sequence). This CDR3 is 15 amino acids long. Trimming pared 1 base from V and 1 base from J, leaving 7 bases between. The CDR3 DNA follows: TGTGCCAGCAGCCAAGTACGGCTGAACACCGGGGAGCTGTTTTTT. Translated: CASSQVRLNTGELFF.

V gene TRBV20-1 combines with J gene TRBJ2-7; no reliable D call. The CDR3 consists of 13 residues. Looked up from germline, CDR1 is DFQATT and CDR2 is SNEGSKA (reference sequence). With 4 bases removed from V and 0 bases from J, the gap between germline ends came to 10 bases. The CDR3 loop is CSANNFHSYEQYF. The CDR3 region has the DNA TGCAGTGCTAATAACTTCCACTCCTACGAGCAGTACTTC.

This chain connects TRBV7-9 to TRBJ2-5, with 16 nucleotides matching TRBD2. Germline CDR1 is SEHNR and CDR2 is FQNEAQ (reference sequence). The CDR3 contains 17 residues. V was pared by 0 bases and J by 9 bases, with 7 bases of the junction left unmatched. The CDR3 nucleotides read TGTGCCAGCAGCTTAGCGAGGCCCGGGACTAGCGGGAGGGCCCAGTACTTC. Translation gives CASSLARPGTSGRAQYF.

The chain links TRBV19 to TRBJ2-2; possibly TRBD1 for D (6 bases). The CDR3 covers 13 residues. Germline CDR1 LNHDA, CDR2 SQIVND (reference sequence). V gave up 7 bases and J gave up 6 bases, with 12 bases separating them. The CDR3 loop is CASKTQGPGELFF. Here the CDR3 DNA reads TGTGCCAGTAAGACACAGGGCCCCGGGGAGCTGTTTTTT.

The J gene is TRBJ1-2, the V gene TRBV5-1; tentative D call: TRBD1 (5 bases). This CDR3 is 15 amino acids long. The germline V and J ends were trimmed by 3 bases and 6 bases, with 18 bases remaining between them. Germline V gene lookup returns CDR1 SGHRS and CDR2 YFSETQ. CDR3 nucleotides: TGCGCCAGCAGCTCGAACCGGGACCTTCGGCATGGCTACACCTTC. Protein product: CASSSNRDLRHGYTF.

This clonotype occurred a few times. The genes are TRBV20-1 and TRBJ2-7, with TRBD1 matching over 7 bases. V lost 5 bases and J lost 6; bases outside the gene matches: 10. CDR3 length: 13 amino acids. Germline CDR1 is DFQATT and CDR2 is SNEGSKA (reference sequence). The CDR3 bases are TGCAGTGCTCCATCAGACAGGGCGGGCGAGCAGTACTTC. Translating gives CSAPSDRAGEQYF.

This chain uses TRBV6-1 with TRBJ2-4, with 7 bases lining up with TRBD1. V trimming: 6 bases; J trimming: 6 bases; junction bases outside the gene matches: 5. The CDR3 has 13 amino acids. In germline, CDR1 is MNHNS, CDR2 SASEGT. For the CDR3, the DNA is TGTGCCAGCAGCCTGAGACAGGGAAACATTCAGTACTTC. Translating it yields CASSLRQGNIQYF.

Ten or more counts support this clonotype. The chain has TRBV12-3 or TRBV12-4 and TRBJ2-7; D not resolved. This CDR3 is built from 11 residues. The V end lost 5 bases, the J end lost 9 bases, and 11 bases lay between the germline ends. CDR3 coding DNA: TGTGCCAGCAGTCAAATAGTCAGGCAGTACTTC. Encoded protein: CASSQIVRQYF.

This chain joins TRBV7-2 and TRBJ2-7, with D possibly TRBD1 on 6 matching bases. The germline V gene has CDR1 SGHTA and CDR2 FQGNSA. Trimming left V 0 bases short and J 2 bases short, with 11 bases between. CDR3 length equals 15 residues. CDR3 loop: CASSLAGAPAYEQYF. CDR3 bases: TGTGCCAGCAGCTTAGCGGGGGCCCCCGCCTACGAGCAGTACTTC.

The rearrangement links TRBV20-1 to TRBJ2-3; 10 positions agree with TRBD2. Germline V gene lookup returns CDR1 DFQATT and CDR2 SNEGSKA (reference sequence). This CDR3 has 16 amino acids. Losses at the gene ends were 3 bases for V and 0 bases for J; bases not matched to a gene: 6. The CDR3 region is CSASPPAGGSTDTQYF. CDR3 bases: TGCAGTGCTAGCCCTCCAGCGGGAGGGAGCACAGATACGCAGTATTTT.

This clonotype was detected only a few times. In DNA form, the CDR3 reads TGTGCCAGCAGCTTTGGAGGGATCCAATATGGGACCCAGTACTTC. It specifies CASSFGGIQYGTQYF. The chain has TRBV7-9 and TRBJ2-5; weak D call: TRBD2 (6 bases). Trimming removed 3 bases from V and 7 bases from J, with 18 bases in between. The CDR3 has 15 amino acids. Looked up from germline, CDR1 is SEHNR and CDR2 is FQNEAQ (reference sequence).

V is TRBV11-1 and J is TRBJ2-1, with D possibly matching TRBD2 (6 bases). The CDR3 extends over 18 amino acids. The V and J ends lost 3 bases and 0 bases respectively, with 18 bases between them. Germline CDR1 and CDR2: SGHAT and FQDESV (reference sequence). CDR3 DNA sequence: TGTGCCAGCAGCTTCTATCGTGGAGGGACGAGCTCCTACAATGAGCAGTTCTTC. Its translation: CASSFYRGGTSSYNEQFF.

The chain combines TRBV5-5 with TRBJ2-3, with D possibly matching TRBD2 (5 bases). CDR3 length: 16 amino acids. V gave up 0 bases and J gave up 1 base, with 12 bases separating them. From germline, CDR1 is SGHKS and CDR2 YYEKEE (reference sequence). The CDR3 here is CASSLGRIAGTDTQYF. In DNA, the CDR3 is TGTGCCAGCAGCTTGGGGAGGATAGCAGGCACAGATACGCAGTATTTT.